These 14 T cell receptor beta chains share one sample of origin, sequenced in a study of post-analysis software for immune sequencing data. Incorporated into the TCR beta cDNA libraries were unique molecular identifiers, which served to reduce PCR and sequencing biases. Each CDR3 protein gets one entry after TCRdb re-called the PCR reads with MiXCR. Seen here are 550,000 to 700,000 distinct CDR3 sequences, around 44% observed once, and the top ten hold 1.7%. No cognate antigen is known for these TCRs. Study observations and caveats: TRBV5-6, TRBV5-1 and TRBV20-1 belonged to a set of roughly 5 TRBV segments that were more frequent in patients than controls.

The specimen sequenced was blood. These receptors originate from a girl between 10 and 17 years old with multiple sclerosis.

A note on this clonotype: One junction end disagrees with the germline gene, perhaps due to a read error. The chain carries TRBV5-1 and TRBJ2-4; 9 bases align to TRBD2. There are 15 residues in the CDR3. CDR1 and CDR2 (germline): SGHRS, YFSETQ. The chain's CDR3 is CTSSGREGLENIQYF. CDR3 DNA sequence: TGCACCAGCAGTGGGCGGGAGGGCCTGGAAAACATTCAGTACTTC.

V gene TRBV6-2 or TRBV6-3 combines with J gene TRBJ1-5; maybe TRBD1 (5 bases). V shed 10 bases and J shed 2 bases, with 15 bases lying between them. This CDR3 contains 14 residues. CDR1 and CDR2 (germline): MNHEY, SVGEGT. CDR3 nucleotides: TGTGCCACCGTAGGGCAGGGTGGCAATCAGCCCCAGCATTTT. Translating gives CATVGQGGNQPQHF.

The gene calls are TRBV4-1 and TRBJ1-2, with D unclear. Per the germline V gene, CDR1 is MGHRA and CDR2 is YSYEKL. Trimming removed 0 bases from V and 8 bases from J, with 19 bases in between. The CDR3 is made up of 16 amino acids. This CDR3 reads CASSQDYGGLERGYTF. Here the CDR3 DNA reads TGCGCCAGCAGCCAAGATTATGGCGGACTGGAAAGAGGCTACACCTTC.

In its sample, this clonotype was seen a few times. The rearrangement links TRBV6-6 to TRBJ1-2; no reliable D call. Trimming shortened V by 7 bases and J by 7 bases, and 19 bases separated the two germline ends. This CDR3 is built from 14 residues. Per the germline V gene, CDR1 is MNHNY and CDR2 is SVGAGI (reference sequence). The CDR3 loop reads CASTTRDSHFGYTF. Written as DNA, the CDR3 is TGTGCCAGCACCACCCGAGATAGCCATTTTGGCTACACCTTC.

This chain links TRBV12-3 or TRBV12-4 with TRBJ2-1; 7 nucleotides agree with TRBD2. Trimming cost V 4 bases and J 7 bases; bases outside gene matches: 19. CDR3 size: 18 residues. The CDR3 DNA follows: TGTGCCAGCAGTTCTAGATACGCTCTCGCGGGAGCCAGGAATGAGCAGTTCTTC. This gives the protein CASSSRYALAGARNEQFF.

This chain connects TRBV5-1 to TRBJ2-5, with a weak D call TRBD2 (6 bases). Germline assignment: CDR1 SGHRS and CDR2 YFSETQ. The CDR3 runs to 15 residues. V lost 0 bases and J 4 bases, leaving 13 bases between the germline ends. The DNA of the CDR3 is TGCGCCAGCAGCTTGGAGGGTGCGGGGAGAGAGACCCAGTACTTC. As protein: CASSLEGAGRETQYF.

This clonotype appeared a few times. CDR3 amino acids: CASSPSGLAEQETQYF. The CDR3 DNA is TGTGCCAGCAGCCCTTCGGGACTAGCGGAGCAAGAGACCCAGTACTTC. The chain combines TRBV9 with TRBJ2-5; 11 bases align to TRBD2. CDR1 and CDR2 from the germline V gene are SGDLS and YYNGEE. This CDR3 comprises 16 residues. V dropped 4 bases and J dropped 2; count of bases not matched to a gene: 7. Supplemented by reference TRBV9 and TRBJ2-5, the full variable domain reads DSGVTQTPKHLITATGQRVTLRCSPRSGDLSVYWYQQSLDQGLQFLIQYYNGEERAKGNILERFSAQQFPDLHSELNLSSLELGDSALYFCASSPSGLAEQETQYFGPGTRLLVL.

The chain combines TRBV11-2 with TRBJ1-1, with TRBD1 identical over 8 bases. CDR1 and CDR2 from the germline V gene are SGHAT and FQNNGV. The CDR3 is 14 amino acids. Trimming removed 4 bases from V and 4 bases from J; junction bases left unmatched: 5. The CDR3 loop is CASSCRGRITEAFF. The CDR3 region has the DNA TGTGCCAGCAGCTGCAGGGGGCGCATCACTGAAGCTTTCTTT.

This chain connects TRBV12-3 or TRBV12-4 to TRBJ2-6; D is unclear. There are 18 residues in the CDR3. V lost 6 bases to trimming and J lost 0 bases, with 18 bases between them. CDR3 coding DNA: TGTGCCAGCAGCCGCCGGCGTCAGGTTTTCTCTGGGGCCAACGTCCTGACTTTC. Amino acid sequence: CASSRRRQVFSGANVLTF.

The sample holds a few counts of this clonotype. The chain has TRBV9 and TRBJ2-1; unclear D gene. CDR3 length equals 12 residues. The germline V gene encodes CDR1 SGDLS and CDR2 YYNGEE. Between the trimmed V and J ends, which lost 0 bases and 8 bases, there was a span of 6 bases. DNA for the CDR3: TGTGCCAGCAGCGTAGGACTCCATGAGCAGTTCTTC. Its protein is CASSVGLHEQFF.

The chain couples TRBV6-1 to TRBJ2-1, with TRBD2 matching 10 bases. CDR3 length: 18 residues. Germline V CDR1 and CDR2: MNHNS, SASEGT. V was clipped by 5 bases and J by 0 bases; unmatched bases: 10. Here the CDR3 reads CASSPMTGTSASYNEQFF. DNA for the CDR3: TGTGCCAGCAGTCCCATGACCGGGACTAGCGCCTCCTACAATGAGCAGTTCTTC.

CDR3 residues: CASSDGQGGRQPQHF. DNA for the CDR3: TGTGCCAGCAGTGATGGACAGGGAGGTAGGCAGCCCCAGCATTTT. The rearrangement links TRBV6-1 to TRBJ1-5; TRBD1 agrees at 8 bases. This CDR3 region has 15 residues. Trimming cost V 3 bases and J 7 bases; bases outside gene matches: 8. CDR1 and CDR2 (germline): MNHNS, SASEGT.

This chain's CDR3 is CASGLWDRYNEQFF. DNA of the CDR3: TGCGCCAGCGGCCTATGGGACAGATACAATGAGCAGTTCTTC. The J gene is TRBJ2-1, the V gene TRBV5-1; TRBD1 matches at 7 bases. The germline gives CDR1 SGHRS, CDR2 YFSETQ. The CDR3 covers 14 residues. The trim removed 7 bases at V and 4 bases at J, leaving 8 bases unmatched.

The CDR3 DNA sequence: TGTGCCAGCACCACCGACGGGGCGGTCTATGGCTACACCTTC. This sequence encodes CASTTDGAVYGYTF. This rearrangement joins TRBV6-1 to TRBJ1-2; D is possibly TRBD1 (5 bases). Germline V gives CDR1 MNHNS, CDR2 SASEGT. V dropped 7 bases and J dropped 4 bases, with 16 bases sitting between them. The CDR3 covers 14 residues.